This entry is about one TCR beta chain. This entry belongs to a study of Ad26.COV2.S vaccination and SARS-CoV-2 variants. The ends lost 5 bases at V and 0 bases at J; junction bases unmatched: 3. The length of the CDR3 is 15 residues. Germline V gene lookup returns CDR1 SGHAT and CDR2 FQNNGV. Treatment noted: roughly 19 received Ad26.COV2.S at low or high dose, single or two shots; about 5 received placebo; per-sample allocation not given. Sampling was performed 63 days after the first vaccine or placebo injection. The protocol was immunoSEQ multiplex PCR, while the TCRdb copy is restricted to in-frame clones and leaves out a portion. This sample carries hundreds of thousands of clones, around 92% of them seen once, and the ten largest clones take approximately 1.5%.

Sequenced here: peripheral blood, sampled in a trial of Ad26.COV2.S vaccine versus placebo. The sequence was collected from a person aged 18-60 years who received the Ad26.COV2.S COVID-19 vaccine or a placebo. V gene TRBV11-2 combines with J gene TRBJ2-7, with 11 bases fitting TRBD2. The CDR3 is CASSLGTSGSYEQYF. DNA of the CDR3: TGTGCCAGCAGCCTCGGGACTAGCGGCTCCTACGAGCAGTACTTC.